Sequencing of this TCR beta chain was carried out in a study of blood T cell repertoires in COVID-19. As for the study in general: In each case, the material was cDNA or gDNA derived from T cells, B-cell-depleted T cells, or PBMCs.

Trimming removed 5 bases at V and 9 bases at J, with 23 bases between. This CDR3 has 15 amino acids. Germline CDR1 is GTSNPN and CDR2 is SVGIG (reference sequence). Participant-reported clinical history was the basis for cohort assignment. As regards this clone: This CDR3 is also generated by other DNA sequences in the sample.

The table came from immunoSEQ multiplex PCR; TCRdb's copy has only in-frame clones and leaves some out. The sample yields 250,000 to 350,000 clones, 70% to 90% seen once. Sequencing used PBMCs or T cells enriched from blood (not recorded which). This sequence joins TRBV30 and TRBJ2-1, with TRBD1 as a possible D gene (7 bases). This receptor was identified in a woman aged 25 to 45 who had recovered from COVID-19. This chain's CDR3 is CAWLFLRQGGIEQFF. DNA for the CDR3: TGTGCCTGGCTCTTTCTTCGACAGGGAGGCATTGAGCAGTTCTTC.